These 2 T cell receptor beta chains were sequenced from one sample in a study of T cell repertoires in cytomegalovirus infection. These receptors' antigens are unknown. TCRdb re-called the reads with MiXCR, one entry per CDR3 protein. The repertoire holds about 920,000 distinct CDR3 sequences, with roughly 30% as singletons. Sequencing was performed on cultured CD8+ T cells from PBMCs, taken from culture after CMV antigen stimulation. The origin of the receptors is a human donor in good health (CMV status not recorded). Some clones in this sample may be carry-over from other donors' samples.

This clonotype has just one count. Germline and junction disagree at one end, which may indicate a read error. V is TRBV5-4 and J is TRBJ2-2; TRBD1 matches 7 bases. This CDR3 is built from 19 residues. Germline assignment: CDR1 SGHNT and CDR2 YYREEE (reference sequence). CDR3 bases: TGTGCCAGCAGCTTTCAGAGGGGGCCGAGCCTTACGAACACCGTGGAGCTGTTTTTT. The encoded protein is CASSFQRGPSLTNTVELFF.

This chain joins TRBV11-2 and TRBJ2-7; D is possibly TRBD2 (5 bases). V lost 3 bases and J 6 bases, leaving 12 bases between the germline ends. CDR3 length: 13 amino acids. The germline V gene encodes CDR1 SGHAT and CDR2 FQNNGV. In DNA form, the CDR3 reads TGTGCCAGCAGCTTGTTTCGGGGATTCGAGCAGTACTTC. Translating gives CASSLFRGFEQYF.